This TCR beta chain was sequenced in a study of T-cell reconstitution after alpha-beta-depleted transplantation in children. This clonotype was detected a few times. Preparation of the TCRbeta library involved a method that used unique molecular identifiers. TCRdb reprocessed the PCR reads via MiXCR and lists one record per CDR3 protein. The sample records 450,000 to 600,000 distinct CDR3 sequences, around 17% being singletons. The CDR3 consists of 14 residues. V lost 4 bases to trimming and J lost 2 bases, with 11 bases between them. The V gene's germline CDR1 is SGHRS and CDR2 YFSETQ. The sequence was obtained from a human donor who donated a stem cell graft to a child with acute lymphoblastic leukemia. The chain combines TRBV5-1 with TRBJ2-3; D gene unclear. This sample comprised PBMCs from the stem cell graft donor, obtained from the stem cell graft. The CDR3 bases are TGCGCCAGCAGCCGATCCGACTCCACAGATACGCAGTATTTT. Residues: CASSRSDSTDTQYF.